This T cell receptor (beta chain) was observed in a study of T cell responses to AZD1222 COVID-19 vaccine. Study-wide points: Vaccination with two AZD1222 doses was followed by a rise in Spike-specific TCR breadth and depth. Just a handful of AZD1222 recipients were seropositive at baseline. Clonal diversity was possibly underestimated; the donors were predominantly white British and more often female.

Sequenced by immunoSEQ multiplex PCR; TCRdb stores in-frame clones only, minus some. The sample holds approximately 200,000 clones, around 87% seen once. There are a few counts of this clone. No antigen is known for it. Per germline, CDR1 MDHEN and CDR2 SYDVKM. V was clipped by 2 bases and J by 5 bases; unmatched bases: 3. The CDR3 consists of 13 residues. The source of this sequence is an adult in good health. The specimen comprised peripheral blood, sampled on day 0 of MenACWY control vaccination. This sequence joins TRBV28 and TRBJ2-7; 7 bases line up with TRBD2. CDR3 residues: CASSLGGVHEQYF. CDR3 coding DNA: TGTGCCAGCAGTTTAGGGGGGGTTCACGAGCAGTACTTC.